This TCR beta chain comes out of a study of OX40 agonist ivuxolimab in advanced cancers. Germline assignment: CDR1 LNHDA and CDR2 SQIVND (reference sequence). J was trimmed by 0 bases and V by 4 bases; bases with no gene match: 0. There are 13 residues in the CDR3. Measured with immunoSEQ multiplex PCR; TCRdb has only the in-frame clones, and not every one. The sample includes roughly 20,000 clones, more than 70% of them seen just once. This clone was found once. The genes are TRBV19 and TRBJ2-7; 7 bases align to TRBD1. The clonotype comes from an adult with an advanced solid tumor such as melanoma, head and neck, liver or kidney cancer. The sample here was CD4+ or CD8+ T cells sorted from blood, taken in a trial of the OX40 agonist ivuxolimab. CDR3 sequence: CASSTGGSYEQYF. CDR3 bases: TGTGCCAGTAGTACAGGGGGCTCCTACGAGCAGTACTTC.